This passage covers 18 T cell receptor beta chains from one sample sequenced in a study of cytomegalovirus exposure and HLA in healthy donors. The study ran its PCR with 60 Vbeta and 13 Jbeta primers. Profiled with immunoSEQ multiplex PCR; TCRdb holds only in-frame clones, not every one. The sample lists roughly 190,000 clones, 81% occurring once. The sample was PBMCs. These receptors were obtained from a man aged 50 to 59 in good health and CMV-seronegative.

V usage is TRBV2 and J usage is TRBJ2-7; tentatively, D is TRBD1 (6 bases). Per the germline V gene, CDR1 is SNHLY and CDR2 is FYNNEI. Trimming shortened V by 3 bases and J by 3 bases, and 18 bases separated the two germline ends. The CDR3 spans 16 residues. This CDR3 is CASSDFPDRPGYEQYF. In nucleotides, the CDR3 is TGTGCCAGCAGTGATTTCCCGGACAGACCAGGCTACGAGCAGTACTTC.

CDR3 nucleotide sequence: TGCGCCAGCAGTGAGAACAGGGTGAACACTGAAGCTTTCTTT. This codes for CASSENRVNTEAFF. The chain joins TRBV10-1 to TRBJ1-1; a weak D match, TRBD1 (6 bases). The germline gives CDR1 WNHNN, CDR2 SYGVQD (reference sequence). The CDR3 consists of 14 residues. V dropped 2 bases and J dropped 0 bases, with 7 bases sitting between them.

This sequence joins TRBV5-6 and TRBJ2-3; 7 bases map to TRBD2. V shed 6 bases, J shed 2 bases, and the junction held 9 bases outside the gene matches. The CDR3 is 15 amino acids. Germline CDR1 SGHDT, CDR2 YYEEEE. Here the CDR3 DNA reads TGTGCCAGCATCCAGACTAGCAAGTACACAGATACGCAGTATTTT. This codes for CASIQTSKYTDTQYF.

The V call is TRBV4-1, the J call TRBJ1-1; 7 bases line up with TRBD1. V trimming: 4 bases; J trimming: 4 bases; junction bases outside the gene matches: 6. This CDR3 has 14 residues. Germline CDR1 is MGHRA and CDR2 is YSYEKL. The CDR3 DNA reads TGCGCCAGCAGCCTAGCAGGGGGGCCCACTGAAGCTTTCTTT. Amino acids: CASSLAGGPTEAFF.

This chain uses TRBV6-4 with TRBJ2-5, with 10 bases identical to TRBD1. Germline V gives CDR1 MRHNA, CDR2 SNTAGT. The CDR3 runs 17 residues. The V and J ends lost 6 bases and 11 bases, in that order; junction bases with no gene match: 21. The CDR3 DNA is TGTGCCAGCAGACGATACGACAGGGGGCTGGGTCTTCGGGAGCAGTACTTC. Its translation: CASRRYDRGLGLREQYF.

About this clone itself: At one end, the junction sequence differs from germline, possibly due to a read error. The chain couples TRBV7-9 to TRBJ2-3, with D maybe TRBD2 (6 bases). There are 16 residues in the CDR3. Germline V CDR1 and CDR2: SEHNR, FQNEAQ (reference sequence). CDR3: CSSSLPPGAYSDTQYF. The CDR3, as DNA: TGTTCCAGCAGCTTGCCACCGGGAGCCTATTCCGATACGCAGTATTTT.

This chain uses TRBV2 with TRBJ1-5; 11 nucleotides align to TRBD1. The V and J ends lost 4 bases and 6 bases, in that order; junction bases with no gene match: 2. Germline values: CDR1 SNHLY, CDR2 FYNNEI. The CDR3 covers 14 residues. The CDR3 loop reads CASSAGTGGQPQHF. In DNA form, the CDR3 reads TGTGCCAGCAGTGCCGGGACAGGGGGTCAGCCCCAGCATTTT.

The chain recombines TRBV29-1 with TRBJ2-5; D gene uncertain. The DNA matches TRBJ2-7 better at its end, which makes the J call doubtful. The CDR3 has 13 residues. CDR1 SQVTM and CDR2 ANQGSEA come from the germline V gene. DNA for the CDR3: TGCAGCGTGAAAACACTAAGCTCCTACGAGCAGTACTTC. This translates into CSVKTLSSYEQYF.

For the CDR3, the DNA is TGTGCCAGCAGCTCTGAGACCCAGTACTTC. Translating it yields CASSSETQYF. V usage is TRBV5-6 and J usage is TRBJ2-5; D gene uncertain. CDR1 and CDR2 (germline): SGHDT, YYEEEE. V was clipped by 3 bases and J by 5 bases, with 2 bases between them. The CDR3 sequence is 10 residues long.

This clone has only a few counts. The chain has TRBV25-1 and TRBJ2-5, with 13 bases identical to TRBD2. V shed 2 bases and J 5 bases; nucleotides not matched to a gene: 5. CDR3 length equals 16 residues. CDR1 is MGHDK and CDR2 is SYGVNS in the germline V gene. CDR3 loop: CASSEGTSGVRETQYF. The CDR3 DNA follows: TGTGCCAGCAGTGAAGGGACTAGCGGGGTCCGGGAGACCCAGTACTTC.

This rearrangement joins TRBV6-5 to TRBJ2-7; 8 positions agree with TRBD2. The ends lost 10 bases at V and 1 base at J; junction bases unmatched: 3. The CDR3 has 12 residues. Germline CDR1 reads MNHEY; CDR2 reads SVGAGI. CDR3 residues: CATIAGSYEQYF. The CDR3 coding sequence is TGTGCCACCATAGCGGGGTCCTACGAGCAGTACTTC.

J is TRBJ1-1 and V is TRBV9, with 7 bases fitting TRBD1. After removal of 0 bases from V and 1 base from J, the junction contained 0 bases not matched to a gene. The CDR3 spans 14 residues. Germline V gene lookup returns CDR1 SGDLS and CDR2 YYNGEE. The CDR3 DNA sequence: TGTGCCAGCAGCGTAGGACAGGGGAACACTGAAGCTTTCTTT. Translating gives CASSVGQGNTEAFF.

V and J are TRBV7-2 and TRBJ1-2; TRBD1 matches at 9 bases. This CDR3 contains 13 residues. Germline loops: CDR1 SGHTA, CDR2 FQGNSA. The trim removed 4 bases at V and 8 bases at J, leaving 5 bases unmatched. CDR3 protein: CASSSGTGKGYTF. In DNA form, the CDR3 reads TGTGCCAGCAGCTCAGGGACAGGGAAAGGCTACACCTTC.

J is TRBJ1-6 and V is TRBV9; unclear D gene. V lost 0 bases, J lost 4 bases, and 8 bases lay in between. Germline assignment: CDR1 SGDLS and CDR2 YYNGEE. CDR3 length equals 15 residues. As DNA, the CDR3 is TGTGCCAGCAGCGTAGAAGCGATTTATAATTCACCCCTCCACTTT. Translation gives CASSVEAIYNSPLHF.

The chain joins TRBV19 to TRBJ2-3; 7 bases line up with TRBD1. The CDR3 has 17 amino acids. Germline loops: CDR1 LNHDA, CDR2 SQIVND (reference sequence). The trim removed 1 base at V and 4 bases at J, leaving 11 bases unmatched. In DNA, the CDR3 is TGTGCCAGTAGTATAGGGGGTACGAGGGGGCGCGCAGATACGCAGTATTTT. This gives the protein CASSIGGTRGRADTQYF.

V is TRBV7-6 and J is TRBJ1-6; D not resolved. V gave up 2 bases and J gave up 12 bases, with 8 bases separating them. CDR1 and CDR2 (germline): SGHVS, FNYEAQ. The CDR3 runs 12 residues. DNA for the CDR3: TGTGCCAGCAGCTTAAACGGGTTACCCCTCCACTTT. Its translation is CASSLNGLPLHF.

The chain is built from TRBV2 and TRBJ1-3; 7 bases match TRBD1. This CDR3 comprises 15 residues. The germline V gene has CDR1 SNHLY and CDR2 FYNNEI. Trimming at V came to 6 bases and at J to 0 bases, leaving 5 bases not matched to a gene. CDR3: CASSRGSSSGNTIYF. The CDR3 nucleotides read TGTGCCAGCAGCAGGGGGTCTAGCTCTGGAAACACCATATATTTT. Using reference TRBV2 and TRBJ1-3 for the parts outside the CDR3, the full variable domain is EPEVTQTPSHQVTQMGQEVILRCVPISNHLYFYWYRQILGQKVEFLVSFYNNEISEKSEIFDDQFSVERPDGSNFTLKIRSTKLEDSAMYFCASSRGSSSGNTIYFGEGSWLTVV.

To note about this clone: At one end the junction does not follow the germline gene, possibly because of a read error. V usage is TRBV7-9 and J usage is TRBJ1-2; 7 bases line up with TRBD1. Germline V lookup: CDR1 SEHNR, CDR2 FQNEAQ (reference sequence). CDR3 length: 18 amino acids. CDR3 in DNA: TGTTCCAGCAGCTTAGCAGGGGGGGAACGATTGGAGAGCTATGGCTACACCTTC. Translating gives CSSSLAGGERLESYGYTF.